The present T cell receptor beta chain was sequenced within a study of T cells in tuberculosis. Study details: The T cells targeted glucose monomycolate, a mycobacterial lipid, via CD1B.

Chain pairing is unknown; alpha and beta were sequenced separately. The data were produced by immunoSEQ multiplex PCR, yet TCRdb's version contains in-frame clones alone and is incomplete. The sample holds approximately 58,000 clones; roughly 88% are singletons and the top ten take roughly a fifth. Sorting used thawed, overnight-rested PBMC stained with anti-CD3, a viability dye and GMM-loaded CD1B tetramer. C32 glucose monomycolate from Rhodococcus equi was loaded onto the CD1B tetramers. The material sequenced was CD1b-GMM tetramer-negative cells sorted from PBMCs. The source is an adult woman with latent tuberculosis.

The CDR3 spells CASHRGQVEKLFF. CDR3 DNA sequence: TGTGCCAGTCACAGGGGGCAAGTTGAAAAACTGTTTTTT. V and J are TRBV18 and TRBJ1-4; the match to TRBD1 covers 9 bases. Looked up from germline, CDR1 is KGHSH and CDR2 is LQKENI. V lost 9 bases to trimming and J lost 7 bases; unmatched junction nucleotides: 6. The CDR3 sequence is 13 residues long.